Each of the 22 T cell receptor beta chains below was sequenced from the same sample in a study of cytomegalovirus exposure and HLA in healthy donors (dated by TCRdb to the late 2010s). The method behind the library was the immunoSEQ multiplex PCR assay. For the multiplex PCR, a mixture combining 60 forward primers for TCR Vbeta segments and 13 reverse primers for TCR Jbeta segments was used. TCRdb took over this immuneACCESS table, retaining in-frame rearrangements with V and J assigned. Such tables are incomplete; in checked studies, under half of the missing clones stem from an unresolved V gene, and the remainder is unexplained. This sample gives about 130,000 clones in total; about 83% of them show up just once. Together, the top ten hold 5.2% of the sample. Source material: PBMCs. Every receptor here comes from a woman under 40 in good health and CMV-seronegative.

The rearrangement uses TRBV29-1 and TRBJ2-3; the match to TRBD2 covers 9 bases. CDR1 and CDR2 (germline): SQVTM, ANQGSEA. With 3 bases clipped from V and 0 bases from J, the junction kept 4 bases outside the gene matches. The CDR3 spans 15 residues. This chain's CDR3 is CSVDSGSPSTDTQYF. The CDR3 DNA is TGCAGCGTTGATAGCGGGAGCCCTAGCACAGATACGCAGTATTTT.

V and J are TRBV5-1 and TRBJ2-3; the match to TRBD2 covers 8 bases. Germline values: CDR1 SGHRS, CDR2 YFSETQ. The CDR3 is 16 residues long. V was clipped by 3 bases and J by 3 bases; unmatched bases: 9. DNA of the CDR3: TGCGCCAGCAGCTACATACACGGGGGGGGTACAGATACGCAGTATTTT. Protein product: CASSYIHGGGTDTQYF.

This rearrangement joins TRBV15 to TRBJ2-5, with a weak D call TRBD2 (6 bases). This CDR3 region has 14 residues. Germline loops: CDR1 LNHNV, CDR2 YYDKDF (reference sequence). V lost 3 bases to trimming and J lost 5 bases, with 13 bases between them. CDR3 sequence: CATSRAGRVETQYF. The CDR3 DNA sequence: TGTGCCACCAGCAGGGCGGGGCGGGTGGAGACCCAGTACTTC.

V and J are TRBV7-6 and TRBJ2-1, with TRBD2 identical over 10 bases. Germline V gives CDR1 SGHVS, CDR2 FNYEAQ. The trim removed 1 base at V and 7 bases at J, leaving 7 bases unmatched. This CDR3 is built from 16 residues. The CDR3 nucleotides read TGTGCCAGCAGCTTAGTACCTAGCGGGAGTGGGAATGAGCAGTTCTTC. It translates to CASSLVPSGSGNEQFF.

Turning to this clone: At the DNA level, this CDR3 is encoded by other sequences in the same sample as well. V and J are TRBV2 and TRBJ2-1; 13 bases line up with TRBD2. The V and J ends lost 7 bases and 15 bases, in that order; junction bases with no gene match: 12. Germline V gives CDR1 SNHLY, CDR2 FYNNEI. CDR3 length: 14 amino acids. For the CDR3, the DNA is TGTGCCAGCACGGGGACTAGCGGGACCTTTTTAGGGTTCTTC. It translates to CASTGTSGTFLGFF.

The rearrangement uses TRBV5-5 and TRBJ2-2; 9 bases fit TRBD1. V shed 2 bases, J shed 6 bases, and the junction held 11 bases outside the gene matches. Germline V gene lookup returns CDR1 SGHKS and CDR2 YYEKEE (reference sequence). CDR3 length equals 17 residues. CDR3 region: CASSFEFGTGLAGELFF. The CDR3 coding sequence is TGTGCCAGCAGCTTTGAGTTCGGGACAGGGTTGGCCGGGGAGCTGTTTTTT.

The chain uses TRBV5-6 and TRBJ1-1, with D uncertain. There are 16 residues in the CDR3. CDR1 and CDR2 from the germline V gene are SGHDT and YYEEEE. Between the trimmed V and J ends, which lost 4 bases and 0 bases, there was a span of 16 bases. CDR3 in amino acids: CASSPDGEGMNTEAFF. In DNA, the CDR3 is TGTGCCAGCAGCCCCGACGGCGAGGGAATGAACACTGAAGCTTTCTTT.

The chain uses TRBV7-9 and TRBJ2-4, with a tentative D call TRBD1 (6 bases). The V end lost 5 bases, the J end lost 8 bases, and 10 bases lay between the germline ends. This CDR3 is built from 12 residues. CDR1 is SEHNR, CDR2 FQNEAQ, per germline (reference sequence). The CDR3 DNA reads TGTGCCAGCAGCCTACAGGGAGACATTCAGTACTTC. It codes for CASSLQGDIQYF.

J is TRBJ2-1 and V is TRBV5-1; 7 nucleotides agree with TRBD1. The CDR3 is 15 residues long. V lost 4 bases and J lost 4; bases outside the gene matches: 8. Germline V gives CDR1 SGHRS, CDR2 YFSETQ. CDR3 in amino acids: CASSETPGQYNEQFF. CDR3 sequence (DNA): TGCGCCAGCAGCGAGACCCCGGGACAGTACAATGAGCAGTTCTTC.

The chain couples TRBV5-4 to TRBJ1-2; no clear D. The CDR3 length is 16 residues. Looked up from germline, CDR1 is SGHNT and CDR2 is YYREEE (reference sequence). V shed 1 base and J shed 0 bases, with 13 bases lying between them. The CDR3 spells CASSLRTLGPNYGYTF. The CDR3 DNA is TGTGCCAGCAGCTTGAGGACTCTCGGACCTAACTATGGCTACACCTTC.

Here the CDR3 reads CASSSLGVGNTIYF. CDR3 nucleotides: TGCGCCAGCAGCTCGCTAGGGGTGGGAAACACCATATATTTT. V is TRBV5-1 and J is TRBJ1-3; D is perhaps TRBD1 (5 bases). CDR3 size: 14 residues. Deletions cut 3 bases from V and 4 bases from J, with 11 bases between. Germline V gene sequence: CDR1 SGHRS, CDR2 YFSETQ.

This clone was seen a few times. The chain joins TRBV4-3 to TRBJ2-7; TRBD2 matches 8 bases. Germline V gene sequence: CDR1 LGHNA, CDR2 YSLEER. Germline trimming cut 3 bases from V and 2 bases from J; bases unmatched to any gene: 3. The CDR3 runs to 14 residues. CDR3 residues: CASSQGTSAYEQYF. The CDR3 region has the DNA TGCGCCAGCAGCCAGGGGACTAGTGCCTACGAGCAGTACTTC.

The rearrangement links TRBV28 to TRBJ1-2; TRBD1 matches at 11 bases. The CDR3 has 15 residues. In germline, CDR1 is MDHEN, CDR2 SYDVKM. Losses at the gene ends were 6 bases for V and 3 bases for J; bases not matched to a gene: 6. The CDR3: CASRDRGLVDYGYTF. The DNA of the CDR3 is TGTGCCAGCAGGGACAGGGGGCTTGTCGACTATGGCTACACCTTC.

The chain carries TRBV10-2 and TRBJ1-2; a weak D match, TRBD1 (5 bases). The CDR3 has 12 amino acids. Germline CDR1 is WSHSY and CDR2 is SAAADI. The ends were cut back, 6 bases at V and 3 bases at J, with 8 bases in the middle. The CDR3: CASRPGDYGYTF. The DNA of the CDR3 is TGCGCCAGCAGGCCGGGGGACTATGGCTACACCTTC.

This clone was seen once. This chain uses TRBV5-1 with TRBJ2-1; 9 nucleotides align to TRBD2. The V gene end was trimmed by 3 bases and the J gene end by 2 bases; junction bases not matched to a gene: 3. This CDR3 is built from 15 residues. Germline V gene data show CDR1 as SGHRS and CDR2 as YFSETQ. The CDR3 loop is CASSWSGGTYNEQFF. The CDR3 DNA reads as TGCGCCAGCAGCTGGAGCGGGGGGACCTACAATGAGCAGTTCTTC.

This clone has a single count. The CDR3 DNA reads TGTGCCAGCAGCAGGGGACTAGCGGGGGGGGCCCAAGAGACCCAGTACTTC. Amino acid sequence: CASSRGLAGGAQETQYF. The chain combines TRBV7-8 with TRBJ2-5, with 16 bases fitting TRBD2. The V gene's germline CDR1 is SGHVS and CDR2 FQNEAQ. The CDR3 totals 17 residues. Losses at the gene ends were 5 bases for V and 1 base for J; bases not matched to a gene: 4. The full variable domain, with the rest looked up from reference TRBV7-8 and TRBJ2-5, is GAGVSQSPRYKVAKRGQDVALRCDPISGHVSLFWYQQALGQGPEFLTYFQNEAQLDKSGLPSDRFFAERPEGSVSTLKIQRTQQEDSAVYLCASSRGLAGGAQETQYFGPGTRLLVL.

This clone was picked up one time. The CDR3 DNA is TGCGCCAGCAGCTTGGACCCCCTTGGGACAGGGACTAACTATGGCTACACCTTC. Translated, it gives CASSLDPLGTGTNYGYTF. This chain uses TRBV5-1 with TRBJ1-2; 9 bases map to TRBD1. The CDR3 spans 18 residues. The germline V gene encodes CDR1 SGHRS and CDR2 YFSETQ. After removal of 0 bases from V and 0 bases from J, the junction contained 9 bases not matched to a gene.

This clone was seen a handful of times. This chain connects TRBV28 to TRBJ1-2; D possibly corresponds to TRBD1 (6 bases). CDR3 length: 13 amino acids. The germline CDR1 and CDR2 sequences are MDHEN and SYDVKM. V gave up 3 bases and J gave up 8 bases, with 13 bases separating them. The CDR3 reads CASSFWTANGYTF. As DNA, the CDR3 is TGTGCCAGCAGTTTCTGGACAGCCAACGGCTACACCTTC.

The J gene is TRBJ1-5, the V gene TRBV19; D is possibly TRBD1 (5 bases). The CDR3 covers 15 residues. V was clipped by 3 bases and J by 3 bases, with 12 bases between them. The germline CDR1 and CDR2 sequences are LNHDA and SQIVND (reference sequence). CDR3 sequence: CASSIGHADNQPQHF. The CDR3 bases are TGTGCCAGTAGTATCGGACACGCCGACAATCAGCCCCAGCATTTT.

This clone was counted between two and nine times. This chain links TRBV2 with TRBJ2-1; tentative D call: TRBD1 (6 bases). There are 14 residues in the CDR3. Trimming pared 5 bases from V and 6 bases from J, leaving 14 bases between. Germline V CDR1 and CDR2: SNHLY, FYNNEI. CDR3 coding DNA: TGTGCCAGCAGTAAAGATACAGGGAGCAATGAGCAGTTCTTC. This translates into CASSKDTGSNEQFF.

The rearrangement uses TRBV19 and TRBJ2-3, with D possibly TRBD1 on 6 matching bases. The V end lost 6 bases, the J end lost 10 bases, and 14 bases lay between the germline ends. The CDR3 is 12 residues long. The germline CDR1 and CDR2 sequences are LNHDA and SQIVND (reference sequence). As DNA, the CDR3 is TGTGCCAGTAGGGAACAGGGCGCCCCGCAGTATTTT. Its protein product is CASREQGAPQYF.

For this clone: At one boundary the junction diverges from the germline segment, which might be a read error. This CDR3 reads CSSSRTGGEKLFF. In DNA form, the CDR3 reads TGTTCCAGCAGCCGGACAGGGGGTGAAAAACTGTTTTTT. The rearrangement links TRBV7-9 to TRBJ1-4; the match to TRBD1 covers 10 bases. This CDR3 has 13 amino acids. Germline CDR1 and CDR2: SEHNR and FQNEAQ (reference sequence).